A single sample is the source of the 10 T cell receptor beta chains below, sequenced in a study of cytomegalovirus exposure and HLA in healthy donors. PCR involved 60 Vbeta and 13 Jbeta primers. The protocol was immunoSEQ multiplex PCR, while the TCRdb copy is restricted to in-frame clones and leaves out a portion. The data contain 120,000 or so clones, more than 65% of them singletons. The material sequenced was PBMCs. The receptors come from a woman between 18 and 30 years old in good health and CMV-seronegative.

The V and J genes are TRBV5-6 and TRBJ1-6; TRBD1 matches at 9 bases. Germline V gene sequence: CDR1 SGHDT, CDR2 YYEEEE. V shed 4 bases and J 9 bases; nucleotides not matched to a gene: 5. The CDR3 has 14 amino acids. The CDR3 loop reads CASSRTGEGSPLHF. For the CDR3, the DNA is TGTGCCAGCAGCAGGACAGGGGAGGGTTCACCCCTCCACTTT. Variable domain in full (rest from reference TRBV5-6 and TRBJ1-6): DAGVTQSPTHLIKTRGQQVTLRCSPKSGHDTVSWYQQALGQGPQFIFQYYEEEERQRGNFPDRFSGHQFPNYSSELNVNALLLGDSALYLCASSRTGEGSPLHFGNGTRLTVT.

The rearrangement links TRBV5-1 to TRBJ1-1, with D perhaps matching TRBD1 (6 bases). The germline V gene has CDR1 SGHRS and CDR2 YFSETQ. The CDR3 contains 13 residues. V lost 4 bases and J 5 bases, leaving 12 bases between the germline ends. As DNA, the CDR3 is TGCGCCAGCAGCGCCCGGACAGATACTGAAGCTTTCTTT. It yields the protein CASSARTDTEAFF.

The chain carries TRBV6-5 and TRBJ1-1; possible D gene TRBD1, 5 bases. The CDR3 is 13 amino acids. V was shortened by 6 bases and J by 0 bases, with 8 bases between the two germline ends. CDR1 and CDR2 from the germline V gene are MNHEY and SVGAGI. The CDR3 protein is CASRPQVNTEAFF. For the CDR3, the DNA is TGTGCCAGCAGGCCACAGGTGAACACTGAAGCTTTCTTT.

For the CDR3, the DNA is TGTGCCAGCTCATTGGAGGGAGTGAACACTGAAGCTTTCTTT. The encoded protein is CASSLEGVNTEAFF. The chain uses TRBV18 and TRBJ1-1, with D unclear. Germline CDR1 is KGHSH and CDR2 is LQKENI. The CDR3 loop spans 14 amino acids. With 5 bases removed from V and 0 bases from J, the gap between germline ends came to 10 bases.

The rearrangement links TRBV4-3 to TRBJ1-2, with 10 bases matching TRBD1. Germline V CDR1 and CDR2: LGHNA, YSLEER. The trim removed 4 bases at V and 4 bases at J, leaving 18 bases unmatched. This CDR3 has 19 residues. CDR3 sequence (DNA): TGCGCCAGCAGCCCCCTTCCGGAGGGGCCGACAGGGGGCGCCTATGGCTACACCTTC. This translates into CASSPLPEGPTGGAYGYTF.

The chain joins TRBV19 to TRBJ2-7, with TRBD1 as a possible D gene (6 bases). Between the trimmed V and J ends, which lost 4 bases and 2 bases, there was a span of 15 bases. The CDR3 covers 15 residues. The germline gives CDR1 LNHDA, CDR2 SQIVND (reference sequence). The CDR3 spells CASSTQGRSAYEQYF. CDR3 bases: TGTGCCAGTAGTACGCAGGGGAGAAGTGCCTACGAGCAGTACTTC.

V and J are TRBV4-1 and TRBJ2-3; 9 positions agree with TRBD2. V trimming: 3 bases; J trimming: 5 bases; junction bases outside the gene matches: 12. The CDR3 is 17 amino acids. Germline V gene lookup returns CDR1 MGHRA and CDR2 YSYEKL. CDR3 nucleotide sequence: TGCGCCAGCAGCCAGGGCCCCGGGGTAGCGGGAGTAGATACGCAGTATTTT. This sequence encodes CASSQGPGVAGVDTQYF.

The chain joins TRBV27 to TRBJ1-2; D possibly corresponds to TRBD1 (5 bases). In germline, CDR1 is MNHEY, CDR2 SMNVEV (reference sequence). The CDR3 loop spans 14 amino acids. The V and J ends lost 5 bases and 4 bases respectively, with 14 bases between them. This CDR3 reads CASSPLQGRYGYTF. The CDR3 DNA is TGTGCCAGCAGTCCACTCCAGGGTCGCTATGGCTACACCTTC.

The rearrangement joins TRBV25-1 to TRBJ1-2; D may be TRBD1 (5 bases). V was shortened by 2 bases and J by 4 bases, with 20 bases between the two germline ends. Per the germline V gene, CDR1 is MGHDK and CDR2 is SYGVNS. The CDR3 contains 17 residues. The CDR3 DNA sequence: TGTGCCAGCAGTGAAGGGGTATCTACAGGTAGCGGCTATGGCTACACCTTC. Amino acid sequence: CASSEGVSTGSGYGYTF.

V is TRBV11-2 and J is TRBJ2-6; the D gene is possibly TRBD2 (5 bases). Germline-derived CDR1 and CDR2 are SGHAT and FQNNGV. The CDR3 length is 12 residues. Deletions cut 4 bases from V and 15 bases from J, with 13 bases between. CDR3 loop: CASSSLLGGLTF. The CDR3 nucleotides are TGTGCCAGCAGCTCCCTCCTCGGAGGCCTGACTTTC. Complete variable domain (other parts from reference TRBV11-2 and TRBJ2-6): EAGVAQSPRYKIIEKRQSVAFWCNPISGHATLYWYQQILGQGPKLLIQFQNNGVVDDSQLPKDRFSAERLKGVDSTLKIQPAKLEDSAVYLCASSSLLGGLTFGAGSRLTVL.